One and the same sample provided the 19 T cell receptor beta chains below, sequenced in a study of CD8 T cells in ankylosing spondylitis. Overall study findings and caveats: Roughly eight highly homologous variants formed a TCR beta motif that appeared characteristic of ankylosing spondylitis blood.

Antigen specificity for these receptors is unknown. MiXCR, applied by TCRdb to the 5' RACE reads, yields one record per CDR3 protein. The sample lists almost 400,000 distinct CDR3 sequences, about a fifth occurring once. The sequenced material came from blood, either unsorted or a sorted T cell fraction (not recorded which). The origin of the receptors is a male donor with ankylosing spondylitis.

The chain employs TRBV12-3 or TRBV12-4 and TRBJ2-3, with D possibly being TRBD1 or TRBD2 (5 bases each). Trimming took off 4 bases at V and 9 bases at J, with 14 bases between the two ends. The CDR3 has 13 amino acids. CDR3 sequence: CASSSGTLVTQYF. Written as DNA, the CDR3 is TGTGCCAGCAGTTCCGGGACCCTAGTCACGCAGTATTTT.

The rearrangement joins TRBV5-1 to TRBJ2-7; 7 nucleotides line up with TRBD1. This CDR3 region has 13 residues. V dropped 4 bases and J dropped 7; count of bases not matched to a gene: 8. Germline V gene lookup returns CDR1 SGHRS and CDR2 YFSETQ. CDR3 bases: TGCGCCAGCAGCATGACAGGGACGGATGAGCAGTACTTC. Its translation is CASSMTGTDEQYF.

The sample holds many counts of this clonotype. The chain combines TRBV10-2 with TRBJ2-6; D unclear. Trimming took 7 bases from V and 0 from J, leaving 7 bases between them. Looked up from germline, CDR1 is WSHSY and CDR2 is SAAADI. CDR3 length: 14 amino acids. The CDR3 loop is CASTVSSGANVLTF. In DNA, the CDR3 is TGCGCCAGCACAGTGAGCTCTGGGGCCAACGTCCTGACTTTC.

This clonotype appeared many times. This chain links TRBV7-2 with TRBJ2-3; tentative D call: TRBD1 (5 bases). Trimming pared 4 bases from V and 0 bases from J, leaving 11 bases between. The CDR3 loop spans 15 amino acids. Germline CDR1 is SGHTA and CDR2 is FQGNSA. In DNA form, the CDR3 reads TGTGCCAGCAGCTCGGACATCTCTAGCACAGATACGCAGTATTTT. Amino acids: CASSSDISSTDTQYF.

The chain combines TRBV20-1 with TRBJ2-7, with 9 bases that match TRBD1. The germline V gene encodes CDR1 DFQATT and CDR2 SNEGSKA (reference sequence). Trimming removed 6 bases from V and 3 bases from J; junction bases left unmatched: 6. The CDR3 length is 13 residues. The CDR3 loop reads CSALQGAGYEQYF. The CDR3 DNA follows: TGCAGTGCGCTACAGGGGGCAGGCTACGAGCAGTACTTC.

This clonotype was recorded a few times. The J gene is TRBJ2-7, the V gene TRBV7-2; no clear D gene. V was clipped by 1 base and J by 6 bases, with 13 bases between them. Per the germline V gene, CDR1 is SGHTA and CDR2 is FQGNSA. The CDR3 is made up of 14 amino acids. CDR3 sequence: CASSLGLPTPEQYF. In DNA form, the CDR3 reads TGTGCCAGCAGCTTAGGCCTACCTACTCCCGAGCAGTACTTC.

The chain employs TRBV5-5 and TRBJ1-4; D unclear. Looked up from germline, CDR1 is SGHKS and CDR2 is YYEKEE (reference sequence). The CDR3 extends over 15 amino acids. V lost 4 bases and J lost 0, with 10 bases in between. The CDR3 bases are TGTGCCAGCAGCGTGGGCCACGCAACTAATGAAAAACTGTTTTTT. Translated, it gives CASSVGHATNEKLFF.

This chain links TRBV12-3 or TRBV12-4 with TRBJ2-1, with D tentatively TRBD2 (6 bases). The CDR3 runs to 15 residues. The ends were cut back, 2 bases at V and 5 bases at J, with 13 bases in the middle. This CDR3 reads CASSLSAGPNNEQFF. As DNA, the CDR3 is TGTGCCAGCAGTTTAAGCGCGGGGCCAAACAATGAGCAGTTCTTC.

The chain recombines TRBV4-3 with TRBJ2-3; unclear D gene. This CDR3 has 13 amino acids. V shed 0 bases and J shed 10 bases, with 11 bases lying between them. Germline-derived CDR1 and CDR2 are LGHNA and YSLEER. CDR3: CASSQEWDKAQYF. In DNA, the CDR3 is TGCGCCAGCAGCCAAGAGTGGGATAAGGCGCAGTATTTT.

The rearrangement uses TRBV4-1 and TRBJ2-4, with 10 bases that match TRBD1. The V gene end was trimmed by 2 bases and the J gene end by 5 bases; junction bases not matched to a gene: 9. The CDR3 has 17 residues. In germline, CDR1 is MGHRA, CDR2 YSYEKL. The DNA for the CDR3 is TGCGCCAGCAGCCAACGCTCTGGGGACAGGGGAGAAAACATTCAGTACTTC. Protein product: CASSQRSGDRGENIQYF.

This clonotype was detected a few times. V and J are TRBV4-2 and TRBJ1-2; D not resolved. Germline V gives CDR1 LGHNA, CDR2 YNFKEQ. V lost 5 bases and J 6 bases, leaving 19 bases between the germline ends. The CDR3 contains 15 residues. As DNA, the CDR3 is TGTGCCAGCAGCAAGCCCAGTGACCCCTTTGATGGCTACACCTTC. Amino acid sequence: CASSKPSDPFDGYTF.

This clonotype was counted only a few times. The rearrangement links TRBV3-1 to TRBJ2-3; 9 bases are shared with TRBD1. CDR3 length equals 15 residues. Germline values: CDR1 LGHDT, CDR2 YNNKEL (reference sequence). The V segment lost 9 bases and the J segment 2 bases; nucleotides outside the gene matches: 9. This CDR3 is CASSSGTGITDTQYF. The CDR3 region has the DNA TGTGCCAGTTCTTCCGGGACAGGGATCACAGATACGCAGTATTTT.

This clonotype was detected only a few times. The chain employs TRBV29-1 and TRBJ2-1, with TRBD1 identical over 7 bases. CDR3 length: 12 amino acids. CDR1 is SQVTM and CDR2 is ANQGSEA in the germline V gene. V was clipped by 7 bases and J by 9 bases; unmatched bases: 9. This chain's CDR3 is CSAREGAGEQFF. Here the CDR3 DNA reads TGCAGCGCCCGAGAGGGGGCAGGTGAGCAGTTCTTC.

The chain recombines TRBV10-3 with TRBJ2-2, with 12 bases identical to TRBD2. V gave up 6 bases and J gave up 7 bases; unmatched junction bases: 6. The CDR3 contains 15 residues. Per the germline V gene, CDR1 is ENHRY and CDR2 is SYGVKD. As DNA, the CDR3 is TGTGCCATCAGCCGACTAGCGGGAGTTGTCGGGGAGCTGTTTTTT. This encodes CAISRLAGVVGELFF.

A few counts support this clonotype. The V call is TRBV3-1, the J call TRBJ2-1; D perhaps matches TRBD2 (5 bases). This CDR3 has 15 amino acids. CDR1 and CDR2 from the germline V gene are LGHDT and YNNKEL (reference sequence). With 2 bases removed from V and 2 bases from J, the gap between germline ends came to 10 bases. The CDR3 DNA reads TGTGCCAGCAGCCAATCCGCGGGTGCCTACAATGAGCAGTTCTTC. Amino acid sequence: CASSQSAGAYNEQFF.

The chain is built from TRBV29-1 and TRBJ2-7; perhaps D is TRBD1 or TRBD2 (5 bases each). The length of the CDR3 is 12 residues. V was clipped by 6 bases and J by 4 bases, with 13 bases between them. Germline V gene lookup returns CDR1 SQVTM and CDR2 ANQGSEA. CDR3 sequence reads: CSVPGGHYEQYF. CDR3 nucleotide sequence: TGCAGCGTCCCCGGAGGACATTACGAGCAGTACTTC.

This rearrangement joins TRBV5-1 to TRBJ2-1, with TRBD2 matching over 11 bases. The V segment lost 2 bases and the J segment 8 bases; nucleotides outside the gene matches: 9. The germline V gene has CDR1 SGHRS and CDR2 YFSETQ. This CDR3 is 16 amino acids long. The CDR3 region is CASSFPRTSGFDEQFF. The CDR3 DNA reads as TGCGCCAGCAGCTTTCCTAGGACTAGCGGGTTCGATGAGCAGTTCTTC.

The V and J genes are TRBV7-3 and TRBJ1-1, with a possible D match to TRBD1 (5 bases). This CDR3 contains 15 residues. Trimming pared 0 bases from V and 2 bases from J, leaving 10 bases between. CDR1 and CDR2 (germline): SGHTA, FQGTGA. As DNA, the CDR3 is TGTGCCAGCAGCTTAACGGGGGGGTATAACACTGAAGCTTTCTTT. It yields the protein CASSLTGGYNTEAFF.

The sample holds a few counts of this clonotype. The chain recombines TRBV12-3 or TRBV12-4 with TRBJ2-3; 9 bases fit TRBD2. Losses at the gene ends were 10 bases for V and 2 bases for J; bases not matched to a gene: 10. The CDR3 totals 15 residues. The CDR3 reads CATTIAGDDTDTQYF. In DNA form, the CDR3 reads TGTGCCACCACGATAGCGGGAGATGACACAGATACGCAGTATTTT.